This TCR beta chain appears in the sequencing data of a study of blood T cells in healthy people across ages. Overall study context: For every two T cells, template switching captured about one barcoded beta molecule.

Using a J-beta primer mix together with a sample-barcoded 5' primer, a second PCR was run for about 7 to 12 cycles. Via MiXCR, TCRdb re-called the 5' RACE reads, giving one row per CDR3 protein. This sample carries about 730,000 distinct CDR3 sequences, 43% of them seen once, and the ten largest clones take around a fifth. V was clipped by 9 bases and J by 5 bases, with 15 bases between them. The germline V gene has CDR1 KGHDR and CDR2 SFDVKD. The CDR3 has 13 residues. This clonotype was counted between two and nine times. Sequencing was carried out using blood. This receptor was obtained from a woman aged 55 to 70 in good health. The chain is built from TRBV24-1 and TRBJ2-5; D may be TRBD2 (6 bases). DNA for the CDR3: TGTGCCACCTCGACGGGCGGGAAGGAGACCCAGTACTTC. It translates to CATSTGGKETQYF.